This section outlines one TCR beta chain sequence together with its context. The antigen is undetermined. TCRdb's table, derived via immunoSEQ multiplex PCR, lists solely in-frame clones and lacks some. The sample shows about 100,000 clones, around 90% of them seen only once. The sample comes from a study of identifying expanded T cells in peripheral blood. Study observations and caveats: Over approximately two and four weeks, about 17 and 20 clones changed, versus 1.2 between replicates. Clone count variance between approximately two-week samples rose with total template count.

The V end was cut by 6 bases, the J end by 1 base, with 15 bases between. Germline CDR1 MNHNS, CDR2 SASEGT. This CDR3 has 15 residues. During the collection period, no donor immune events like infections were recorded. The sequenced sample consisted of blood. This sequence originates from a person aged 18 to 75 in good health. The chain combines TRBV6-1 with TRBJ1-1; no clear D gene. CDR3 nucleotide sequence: TGTGCCAGCAGAGCCTTGTCGGCAGGGAACACTGAAGCTTTCTTT. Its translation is CASRALSAGNTEAFF.